The 8 T cell receptor beta chains in this list originate from one sample, sequenced in a study of cytomegalovirus exposure and HLA in healthy donors. In the PCR, 60 Vbeta and 13 Jbeta primers were used. The protocol was immunoSEQ multiplex PCR, while the TCRdb copy is restricted to in-frame clones and leaves out a portion. The table shows around 71,000 clones, with approximately 70% occurring only once. Specimen: PBMCs. Receptors were obtained from a male donor in good health and CMV-seropositive.

The J gene is TRBJ1-3, the V gene TRBV18, with a possible D match to TRBD1 (6 bases). The CDR3 covers 15 residues. Germline CDR1 and CDR2: KGHSH and LQKENI. V gave up 1 base and J gave up 4 bases, with 11 bases separating them. CDR3 nucleotide sequence: TGTGCCAGCTCACCACGGTCAGGGGAGGGAAACACCATATATTTT. It translates to CASSPRSGEGNTIYF.

This clone was detected a few times. The chain combines TRBV28 with TRBJ2-3; D is perhaps TRBD2 (5 bases). Germline V gives CDR1 MDHEN, CDR2 SYDVKM. The V gene lost 3 bases and the J gene lost 0 bases, with 7 bases spanning the gap. The length of the CDR3 is 14 residues. The CDR3 is CASSFGESTDTQYF. CDR3 sequence (DNA): TGTGCCAGCAGTTTCGGGGAGAGCACAGATACGCAGTATTTT.

This clone was counted a few times. V is TRBV6-1 and J is TRBJ2-7, with D unclear. Germline CDR1 MNHNS, CDR2 SASEGT. This CDR3 is 12 amino acids long. Trimming removed 6 bases at V and 6 bases at J, with 12 bases between. The DNA for the CDR3 is TGTGCCAGCAGGCGAACCGCAGGCGAGCAGTACTTC. Translated: CASRRTAGEQYF.

The chain has TRBV11-2 and TRBJ2-3; D is possibly TRBD2 (5 bases). The CDR3 is 15 residues long. CDR1 SGHAT and CDR2 FQNNGV come from the germline V gene. V gave up 1 base and J gave up 10 bases, with 18 bases separating them. CDR3 in DNA: TGTGCCAGCAGCTTAGCGGGTATTCGATCGGAGGCGCAGTATTTT. This encodes CASSLAGIRSEAQYF.

The V and J genes are TRBV6-5 and TRBJ2-5; TRBD1 matches 7 bases. The CDR3 loop spans 14 amino acids. Germline CDR1 MNHEY, CDR2 SVGAGI. The V and J ends lost 2 bases and 3 bases, in that order; junction bases with no gene match: 3. The CDR3 loop reads CASSYRDSKETQYF. The CDR3 DNA reads TGTGCCAGCAGTTACAGGGACAGTAAAGAGACCCAGTACTTC.

This rearrangement joins TRBV30 to TRBJ1-2; TRBD1 is a possible D gene (6 bases). Trimming pared 3 bases from V and 7 bases from J, leaving 12 bases between. In germline, CDR1 is GTSNPN, CDR2 SVGIG (reference sequence). The CDR3 length is 12 residues. CDR3 coding DNA: TGTGCCTGGAGCCCACAGGGTTTTGGCTACACCTTC. Translation gives CAWSPQGFGYTF.

This clone has more than one count but fewer than ten. The chain combines TRBV6-1 with TRBJ2-5; D possibly corresponds to TRBD1 (5 bases). This CDR3 has 13 residues. Germline loops: CDR1 MNHNS, CDR2 SASEGT. Trimming took off 6 bases at V and 4 bases at J, with 12 bases between the two ends. The CDR3 reads CASSPRQTETQYF. The CDR3 nucleotides read TGTGCCAGCAGCCCCCGACAGACAGAGACCCAGTACTTC.

This clone showed up just a few times. CDR3 loop: CASSLKASGDISLLETQYF. CDR3 DNA sequence: TGTGCCAGCAGCTTGAAGGCTAGCGGGGATATATCCCTCCTAGAGACCCAGTACTTC. V and J are TRBV5-5 and TRBJ2-5; 9 bases match TRBD2. Trimming removed 1 base from V and 4 bases from J; junction bases left unmatched: 17. CDR3 length: 19 amino acids. Germline values: CDR1 SGHKS, CDR2 YYEKEE (reference sequence). Together with reference TRBV5-5 and TRBJ2-5, the CDR3 gives the full variable domain: DAGVTQSPTHLIKTRGQQVTLRCSPISGHKSVSWYQQVLGQGPQFIFQYYEKEERGRGNFPDRFSARQFPNYSSELNVNALLLGDSALYLCASSLKASGDISLLETQYFGPGTRLLVL.